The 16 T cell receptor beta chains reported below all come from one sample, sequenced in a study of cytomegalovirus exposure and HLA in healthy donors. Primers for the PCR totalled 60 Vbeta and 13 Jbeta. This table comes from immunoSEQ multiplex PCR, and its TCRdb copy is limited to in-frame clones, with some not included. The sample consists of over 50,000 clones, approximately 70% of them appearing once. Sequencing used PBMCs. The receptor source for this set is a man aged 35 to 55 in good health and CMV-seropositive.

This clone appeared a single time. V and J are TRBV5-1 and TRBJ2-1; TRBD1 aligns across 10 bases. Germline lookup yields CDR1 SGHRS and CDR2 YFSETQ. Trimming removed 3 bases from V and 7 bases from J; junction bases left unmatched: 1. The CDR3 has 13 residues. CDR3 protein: CASSWTGGNEQFF. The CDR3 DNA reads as TGCGCCAGCAGCTGGACAGGGGGGAATGAGCAGTTCTTC.

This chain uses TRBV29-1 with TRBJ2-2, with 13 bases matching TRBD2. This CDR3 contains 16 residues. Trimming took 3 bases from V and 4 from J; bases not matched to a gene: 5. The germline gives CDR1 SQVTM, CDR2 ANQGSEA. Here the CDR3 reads CSVEGTSGELTGELFF. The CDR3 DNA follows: TGCAGCGTTGAGGGGACTAGCGGGGAGCTCACCGGGGAGCTGTTTTTT.

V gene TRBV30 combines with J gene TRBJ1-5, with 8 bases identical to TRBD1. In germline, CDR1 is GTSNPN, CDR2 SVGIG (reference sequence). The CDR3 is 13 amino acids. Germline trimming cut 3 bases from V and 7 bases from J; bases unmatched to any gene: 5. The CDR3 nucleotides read TGTGCCTGGAGCCCGGACAGGGAACAGCCCCAGCATTTT. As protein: CAWSPDREQPQHF.

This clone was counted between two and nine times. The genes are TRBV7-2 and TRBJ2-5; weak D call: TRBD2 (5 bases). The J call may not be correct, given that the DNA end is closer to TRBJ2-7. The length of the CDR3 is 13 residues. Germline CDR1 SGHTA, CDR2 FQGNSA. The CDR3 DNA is TGTGCCAGCAGCCGGGAAGCCCACTACGAGCAGTACTTC. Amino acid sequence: CASSREAHYEQYF.

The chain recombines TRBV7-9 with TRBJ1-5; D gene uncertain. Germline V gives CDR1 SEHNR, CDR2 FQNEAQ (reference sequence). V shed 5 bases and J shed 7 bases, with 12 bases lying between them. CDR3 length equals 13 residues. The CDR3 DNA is TGTGCCAGCAGCGCGGAGGGTAGGCAGCCCCAGCATTTT. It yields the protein CASSAEGRQPQHF. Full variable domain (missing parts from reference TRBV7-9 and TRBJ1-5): DTGVSQNPRHKITKRGQNVTFRCDPISEHNRLYWYRQTLGQGPEFLTYFQNEAQLEKSRLLSDRFSAERPKGSFSTLEIQRTEQGDSAMYLCASSAEGRQPQHFGDGTRLSIL.

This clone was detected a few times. CDR3 in amino acids: CASSRTSGGRSSYEQYF. The CDR3 DNA reads as TGTGCCAGCAGCCGGACTAGCGGGGGCCGGAGCTCCTACGAGCAGTACTTC. This sequence joins TRBV7-9 and TRBJ2-7; 13 bases line up with TRBD2. The germline V gene encodes CDR1 SEHNR and CDR2 FQNEAQ (reference sequence). The V segment lost 5 bases and the J segment 0 bases; nucleotides outside the gene matches: 7. CDR3 length: 17 residues.

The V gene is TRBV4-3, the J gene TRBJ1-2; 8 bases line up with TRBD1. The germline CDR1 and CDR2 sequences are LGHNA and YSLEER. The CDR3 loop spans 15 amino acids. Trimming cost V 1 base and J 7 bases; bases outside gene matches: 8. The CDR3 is CASSQGQGFLFGYTF. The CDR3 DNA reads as TGCGCCAGCAGCCAAGGACAGGGGTTTCTTTTTGGCTACACCTTC.

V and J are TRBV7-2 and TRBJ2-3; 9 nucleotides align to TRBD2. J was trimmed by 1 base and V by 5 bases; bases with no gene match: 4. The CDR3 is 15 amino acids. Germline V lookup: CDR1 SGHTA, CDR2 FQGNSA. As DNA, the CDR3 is TGTGCCAGCAGCACCAGACTAGCGGGCACAGATACGCAGTATTTT. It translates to CASSTRLAGTDTQYF.

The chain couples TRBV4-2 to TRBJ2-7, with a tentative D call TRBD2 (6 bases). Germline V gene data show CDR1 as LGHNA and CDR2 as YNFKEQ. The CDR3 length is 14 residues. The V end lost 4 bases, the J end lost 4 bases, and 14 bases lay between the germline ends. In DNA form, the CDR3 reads TGTGCCAGCAGCCTAGACGGGAGAGAGTACGAGCAGTACTTC. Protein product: CASSLDGREYEQYF.

The CDR3 sequence is CASSLAGRGVYEQYF. The CDR3 DNA sequence: TGTGCCAGCAGCTTAGCCGGCAGGGGCGTCTACGAGCAGTACTTC. The chain employs TRBV7-2 and TRBJ2-7, with D possibly being TRBD1 (6 bases). Trimming left V 0 bases short and J 3 bases short, with 12 bases between. The CDR3 extends over 15 amino acids. Germline CDR1 SGHTA, CDR2 FQGNSA.

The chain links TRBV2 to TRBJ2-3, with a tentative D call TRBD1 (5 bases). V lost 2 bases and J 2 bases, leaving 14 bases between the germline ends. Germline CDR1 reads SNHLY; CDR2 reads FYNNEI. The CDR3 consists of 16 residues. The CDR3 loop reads CASSEIRPGHTDTQYF. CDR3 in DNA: TGTGCCAGCAGTGAAATCCGGCCAGGGCACACAGATACGCAGTATTTT.

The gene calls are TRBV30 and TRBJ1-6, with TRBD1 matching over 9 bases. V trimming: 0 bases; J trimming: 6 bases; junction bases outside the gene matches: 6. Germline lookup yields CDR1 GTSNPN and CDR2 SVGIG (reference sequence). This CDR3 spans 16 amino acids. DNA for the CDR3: TGTGCCTGGAGTGTACAGGGGGCAGTCGGTAATTCACCCCTCCACTTT. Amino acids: CAWSVQGAVGNSPLHF.

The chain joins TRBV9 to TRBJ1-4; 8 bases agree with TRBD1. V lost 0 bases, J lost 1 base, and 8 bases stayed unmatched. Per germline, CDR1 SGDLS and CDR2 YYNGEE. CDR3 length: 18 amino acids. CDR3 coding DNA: TGTGCCAGCAGCGTAGCCGGGACAGGTGGGTTAACTAATGAAAAACTGTTTTTT. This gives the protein CASSVAGTGGLTNEKLFF.

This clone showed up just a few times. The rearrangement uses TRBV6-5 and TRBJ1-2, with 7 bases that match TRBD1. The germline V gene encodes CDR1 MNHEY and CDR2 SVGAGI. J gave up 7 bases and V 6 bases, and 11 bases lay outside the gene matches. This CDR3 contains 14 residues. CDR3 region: CASSKTTGLGGYTF. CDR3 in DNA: TGTGCCAGCAGCAAAACGACAGGGTTGGGTGGCTACACCTTC.

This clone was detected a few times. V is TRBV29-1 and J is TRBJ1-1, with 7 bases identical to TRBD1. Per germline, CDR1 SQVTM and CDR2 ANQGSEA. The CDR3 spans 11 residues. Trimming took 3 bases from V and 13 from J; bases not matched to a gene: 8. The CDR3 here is CSVDRGFSVFF. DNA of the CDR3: TGCAGCGTTGACAGGGGGTTTAGTGTTTTCTTT.

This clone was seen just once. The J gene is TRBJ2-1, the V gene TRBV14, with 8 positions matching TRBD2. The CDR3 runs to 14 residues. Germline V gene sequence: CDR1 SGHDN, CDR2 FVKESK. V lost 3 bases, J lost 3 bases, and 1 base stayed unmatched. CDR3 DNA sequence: TGTGCCAGCAGCCAGCGGGAGGACTACAATGAGCAGTTCTTC. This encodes CASSQREDYNEQFF.